This record covers a single T cell receptor beta chain. Sequenced by immunoSEQ multiplex PCR; TCRdb stores in-frame clones only, minus some. There are 950,000 to 1,300,000 clones in the sample; under 80% occur only once, and about 1.5% lies in the top ten. The sample originates from a study of shared clonotypes between healthy human individuals. CDR1 is MNHNS, CDR2 SASEGT, per germline. The V gene lost 6 bases and the J gene lost 2 bases, with 12 bases spanning the gap. This CDR3 has 14 residues. The sequence was collected from a young man in good health. The sample comprised memory CD4+ T cells sorted from blood. The subset was: CD45RA-negative fraction. The chain carries TRBV6-1 and TRBJ2-3; D may be TRBD1 (5 bases). In nucleotides, the CDR3 is TGTGCCAGCAGGAAGGCAGGGATCACAGATACGCAGTATTTT. Translation gives CASRKAGITDTQYF.